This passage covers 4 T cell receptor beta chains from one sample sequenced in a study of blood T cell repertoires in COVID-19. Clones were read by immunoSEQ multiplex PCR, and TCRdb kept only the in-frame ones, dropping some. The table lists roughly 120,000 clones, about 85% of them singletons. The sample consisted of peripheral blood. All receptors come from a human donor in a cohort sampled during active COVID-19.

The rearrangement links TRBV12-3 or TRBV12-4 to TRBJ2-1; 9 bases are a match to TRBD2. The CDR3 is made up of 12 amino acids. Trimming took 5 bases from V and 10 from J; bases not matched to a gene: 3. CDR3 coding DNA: TGTGCCAGCAGTGCTCTAGCGGGGGAGCAGTTCTTC. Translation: CASSALAGEQFF.

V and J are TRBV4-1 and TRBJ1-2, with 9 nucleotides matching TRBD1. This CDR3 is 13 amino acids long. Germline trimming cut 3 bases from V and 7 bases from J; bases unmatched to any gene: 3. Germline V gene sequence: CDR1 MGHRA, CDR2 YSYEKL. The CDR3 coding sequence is TGCGCCAGCAGCCAGGAGGACAGGGGTGGCTACACCTTC. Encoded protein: CASSQEDRGGYTF.

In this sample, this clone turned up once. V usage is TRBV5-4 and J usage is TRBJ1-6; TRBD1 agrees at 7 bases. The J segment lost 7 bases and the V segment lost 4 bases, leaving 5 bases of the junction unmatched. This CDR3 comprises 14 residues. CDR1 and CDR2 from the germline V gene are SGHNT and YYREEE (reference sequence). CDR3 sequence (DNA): TGTGCCAGCAGCGCCCAGGGGGGCAATTCACCCCTCCACTTT. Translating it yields CASSAQGGNSPLHF.

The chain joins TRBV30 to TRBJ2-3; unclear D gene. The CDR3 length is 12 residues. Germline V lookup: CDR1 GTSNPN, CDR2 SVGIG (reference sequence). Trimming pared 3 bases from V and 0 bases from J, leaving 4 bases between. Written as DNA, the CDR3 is TGTGCCTGGAGACTTAGCACAGATACGCAGTATTTT. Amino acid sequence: CAWRLSTDTQYF.